One and the same sample provided the 6 T cell receptor beta chains below, sequenced in a study of cytomegalovirus exposure and HLA in healthy donors. Measured with immunoSEQ multiplex PCR; TCRdb has only the in-frame clones, and not every one. Counted here are over 110,000 clones, roughly 86% occurring once; the ten biggest clones make up just over 8.5%. Source material: PBMCs. These receptors were taken from a man in his late teens or twenties in good health and CMV-seropositive.

This sequence joins TRBV10-1 and TRBJ1-3; tentatively, D is TRBD1 (6 bases). This CDR3 comprises 15 residues. Germline assignment: CDR1 WNHNN and CDR2 SYGVQD (reference sequence). V was shortened by 5 bases and J by 4 bases, with 15 bases between the two germline ends. DNA of the CDR3: TGCGCCAGCAGTAGCCGGGACACACCGGGAAACACCATATATTTT. Encoded protein: CASSSRDTPGNTIYF.

CDR3 region: CATSYDWGGNEKLFF. The DNA for the CDR3 is TGTGCCACCAGCTATGATTGGGGAGGGAATGAAAAACTGTTTTTT. The genes are TRBV15 and TRBJ1-4, with D hard to call. There are 15 residues in the CDR3. Per the germline V gene, CDR1 is LNHNV and CDR2 is YYDKDF (reference sequence). V lost 5 bases to trimming and J lost 5 bases, with 15 bases between them.

The chain uses TRBV7-9 and TRBJ1-2, with TRBD1 matching 7 bases. V was clipped by 7 bases and J by 4 bases; unmatched bases: 6. The germline CDR1 and CDR2 sequences are SEHNR and FQNEAQ (reference sequence). The CDR3 consists of 13 residues. This CDR3 reads CASTQGGGYGYTF. For the CDR3, the DNA is TGTGCCAGCACCCAGGGGGGAGGCTATGGCTACACCTTC. Complete variable domain (other parts from reference TRBV7-9 and TRBJ1-2): DTGVSQNPRHKITKRGQNVTFRCDPISEHNRLYWYRQTLGQGPEFLTYFQNEAQLEKSRLLSDRFSAERPKGSFSTLEIQRTEQGDSAMYLCASTQGGGYGYTFGSGTRLTVV.

The chain carries TRBV14 and TRBJ2-3, with a tentative D call TRBD2 (6 bases). V was pared by 1 base and J by 2 bases, with 13 bases between. CDR1 is SGHDN, CDR2 FVKESK, per germline. CDR3 length: 16 residues. CDR3 nucleotides: TGTGCCAGCAGCCAAGGCCCGGACTATTTCACAGATACGCAGTATTTT. It encodes CASSQGPDYFTDTQYF.

Details on this clone: The limits of the CDR3 on the DNA are not certain, so only TCRdb's listed CDR3 is given. The V gene is TRBV15, the J gene TRBJ2-7; TRBD1, the D gene given by the table, was not confirmed from the DNA. The CDR3 is 13 residues long, counting both termini. The germline gives CDR1 LNHNV, CDR2 YYDKDF (reference sequence). CDR3 loop: CATSRVGQGIKYF.

This chain connects TRBV7-9 to TRBJ2-7; D is unclear. V gave up 5 bases and J gave up 8 bases, with 16 bases separating them. CDR1 SEHNR and CDR2 FQNEAQ come from the germline V gene (reference sequence). This CDR3 comprises 13 residues. CDR3 nucleotides: TGTGCCAGCAGCCCATATTTAGAATCGAAGCAGTACTTC. This sequence encodes CASSPYLESKQYF.